This TCR beta chain was identified during a study of T-cell reconstitution after alpha-beta-depleted transplantation in children. For TCRbeta, the library was prepared with unique molecular identifiers. TCRdb re-analysed the PCR reads in MiXCR, keeping a single row per CDR3 protein. The table shows about 240,000 distinct CDR3 sequences, with 20% to 30% occurring only once. Regarding the study as a whole: Counts and diversity of T cells one year after transplant came mostly from newly produced T cells. Several hundred expanded graft clones reportedly gave rise to the alpha-beta T cells present about two months after transplant. For some patients, TCRbeta diversity was high at day 60 because of recipient T cells and thymic progenitors that survived.

As concerns this clonotype: Its specificity is unknown.

CDR3 length: 16 residues. Germline V CDR1 and CDR2: LNHDA, SQIVND (reference sequence). V was shortened by 4 bases and J by 2 bases, with 12 bases between the two germline ends. The rearrangement links TRBV19 to TRBJ2-6; TRBD1 is a possible D gene (6 bases). The starting material was PBMCs, obtained before TCRalphabeta/CD19-depleted stem cell transplant. This TCR came from a girl aged 2 to 9 with Fanconi anemia, due to receive a stem cell transplant. The CDR3 loop reads CASSREGVTGANVLTF. As DNA, the CDR3 is TGTGCCAGTAGTAGAGAGGGGGTTACTGGGGCCAACGTCCTGACTTTC.